The clone carrying this T cell receptor beta chain was counted only a few times. Its specificity is not known. The V gene lost 6 bases and the J gene lost 5 bases, with 15 bases spanning the gap. Germline lookup yields CDR1 SGHRS and CDR2 YFSETQ. The CDR3 covers 14 residues. The data derive from a study of T cells in Graves' hyperthyroidism and ophthalmopathy. Study-wide points: It was a median roughly six months before onset that the model predicted ophthalmopathy. Ophthalmopathy cases were set apart from stable hyperthyroidism by a 13 V-J model.

Amplification of TCR beta CDR3 regions was performed using RNA transcripts as template. Primed by the HTBI set, a first-round RT-PCR was run on the TCR CDR3. One entry per CDR3 protein, called by TCRdb with MiXCR from the multiplex PCR reads. Of hundreds of thousands of distinct CDR3 sequences detected, approximately 20% appear once; the ten largest clones hold 47%. Exclusion criteria comprised uncontrolled infection, other autoimmune disease, pregnancy or lactation. Each 10 ml fresh peripheral blood draw supplied the PBMCs. Material for sequencing was blood. The origin of this receptor is a middle-aged man with Graves' ophthalmopathy. The chain links TRBV5-1 to TRBJ2-1; D could derive from TRBD1 or TRBD2 (6 bases each). CDR3 coding DNA: TGCGCCAGCACAAAAGGGGGGTCTGACAATGAGCAGTTCTTC. It encodes CASTKGGSDNEQFF.